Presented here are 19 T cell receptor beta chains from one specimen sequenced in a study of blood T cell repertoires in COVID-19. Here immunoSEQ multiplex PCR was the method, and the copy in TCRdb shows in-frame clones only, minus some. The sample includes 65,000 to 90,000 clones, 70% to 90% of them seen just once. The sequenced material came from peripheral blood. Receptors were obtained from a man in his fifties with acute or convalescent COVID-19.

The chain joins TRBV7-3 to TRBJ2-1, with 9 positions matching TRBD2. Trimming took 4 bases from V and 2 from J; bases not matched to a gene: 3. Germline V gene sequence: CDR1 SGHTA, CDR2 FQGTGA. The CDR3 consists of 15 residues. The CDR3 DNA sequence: TGTGCCAGCAGCTCAATAGCGGGGGCCTACAATGAGCAGTTCTTC. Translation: CASSSIAGAYNEQFF.

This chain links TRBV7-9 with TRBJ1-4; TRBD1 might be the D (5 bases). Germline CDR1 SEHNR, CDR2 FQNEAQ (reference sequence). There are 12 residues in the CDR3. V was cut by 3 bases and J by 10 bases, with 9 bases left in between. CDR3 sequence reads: CASSFGRAKLFF. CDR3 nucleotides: TGTGCCAGCAGCTTCGGCAGGGCAAAACTGTTTTTT.

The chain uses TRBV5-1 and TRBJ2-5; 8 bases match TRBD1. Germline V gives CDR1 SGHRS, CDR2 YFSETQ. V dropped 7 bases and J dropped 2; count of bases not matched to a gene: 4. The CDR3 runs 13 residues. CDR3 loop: CASGRTGQETQYF. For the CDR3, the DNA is TGCGCCAGCGGGAGGACAGGGCAAGAGACCCAGTACTTC.

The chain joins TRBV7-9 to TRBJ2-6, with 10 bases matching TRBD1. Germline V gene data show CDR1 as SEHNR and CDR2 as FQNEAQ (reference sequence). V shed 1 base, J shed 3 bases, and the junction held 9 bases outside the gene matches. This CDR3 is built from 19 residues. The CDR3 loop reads CASSLGGQGTGFGANVLTF. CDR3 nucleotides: TGTGCCAGCAGCTTAGGGGGACAGGGGACCGGGTTTGGGGCCAACGTCCTGACTTTC.

The CDR3 region has the DNA TGTGCCAGCAGCTTAATGGGACTAGCGGGGGGGTCTGGATATACGCAGTATTTT. Translated: CASSLMGLAGGSGYTQYF. The chain has TRBV7-8 and TRBJ2-3; 16 bases are a match to TRBD2. The CDR3 runs 18 residues. Looked up from germline, CDR1 is SGHVS and CDR2 is FQNEAQ. V lost 2 bases and J lost 7; bases outside the gene matches: 9.

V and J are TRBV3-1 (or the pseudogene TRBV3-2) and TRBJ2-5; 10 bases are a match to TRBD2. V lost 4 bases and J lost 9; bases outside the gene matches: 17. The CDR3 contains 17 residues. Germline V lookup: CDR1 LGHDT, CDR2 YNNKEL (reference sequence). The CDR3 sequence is CASSPGGAFSGGASQYF. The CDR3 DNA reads TGTGCCAGCAGCCCCGGAGGTGCTTTCAGCGGGGGGGCCTCCCAGTACTTC.

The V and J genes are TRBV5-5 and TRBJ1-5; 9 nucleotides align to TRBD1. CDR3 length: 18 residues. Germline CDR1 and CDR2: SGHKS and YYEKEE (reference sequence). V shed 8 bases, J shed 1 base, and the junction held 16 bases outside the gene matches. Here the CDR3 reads CASNRQAGTGSSNQPQHF. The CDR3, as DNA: TGTGCCAGTAATCGCCAAGCCGGGACAGGGTCCAGCAATCAGCCCCAGCATTTT.

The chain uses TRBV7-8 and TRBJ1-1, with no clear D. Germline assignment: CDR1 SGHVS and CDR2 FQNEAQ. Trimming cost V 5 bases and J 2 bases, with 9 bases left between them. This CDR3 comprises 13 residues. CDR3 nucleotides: TGTGCCAGCAGCCGCTCGGTAAACACTGAAGCTTTCTTT. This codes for CASSRSVNTEAFF.

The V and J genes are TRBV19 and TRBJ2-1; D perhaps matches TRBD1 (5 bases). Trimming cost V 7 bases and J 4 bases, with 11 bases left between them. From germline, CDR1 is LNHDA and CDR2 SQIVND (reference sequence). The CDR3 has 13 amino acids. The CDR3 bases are TGTGCCAGTAAAGGGCAGGGTTACAATGAGCAGTTCTTC. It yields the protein CASKGQGYNEQFF.

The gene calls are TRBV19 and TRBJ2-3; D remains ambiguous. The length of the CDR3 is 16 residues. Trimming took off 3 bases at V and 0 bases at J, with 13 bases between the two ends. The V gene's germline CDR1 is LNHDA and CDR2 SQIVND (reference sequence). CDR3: CASSINAAISTDTQYF. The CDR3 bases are TGTGCCAGTAGTATTAATGCTGCGATTAGCACAGATACGCAGTATTTT.

Written as DNA, the CDR3 is TGCGCCAGCAAGGTGGACTACGTTACCTACAATGAGCAGTTCTTC. This gives the protein CASKVDYVTYNEQFF. The V gene is TRBV5-1, the J gene TRBJ2-1; maybe TRBD2 (6 bases). The CDR3 loop spans 15 amino acids. V lost 6 bases to trimming and J lost 2 bases, with 15 bases between them. Germline CDR1 and CDR2: SGHRS and YFSETQ.

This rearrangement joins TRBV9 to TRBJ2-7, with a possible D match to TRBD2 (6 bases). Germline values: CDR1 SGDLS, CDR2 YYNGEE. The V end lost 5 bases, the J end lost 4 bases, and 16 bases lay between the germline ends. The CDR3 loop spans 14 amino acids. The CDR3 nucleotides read TGTGCCAGCAGACGGGACTCCCATGCTTACGAGCAGTACGTC. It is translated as CASRRDSHAYEQYV.

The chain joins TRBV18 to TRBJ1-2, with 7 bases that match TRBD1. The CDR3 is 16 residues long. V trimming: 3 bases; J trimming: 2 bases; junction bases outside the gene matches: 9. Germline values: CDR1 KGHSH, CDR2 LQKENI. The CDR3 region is CASSPGQRGVNYGYTF. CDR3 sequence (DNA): TGTGCCAGCTCACCGGGACAGAGGGGCGTAAACTATGGCTACACCTTC.

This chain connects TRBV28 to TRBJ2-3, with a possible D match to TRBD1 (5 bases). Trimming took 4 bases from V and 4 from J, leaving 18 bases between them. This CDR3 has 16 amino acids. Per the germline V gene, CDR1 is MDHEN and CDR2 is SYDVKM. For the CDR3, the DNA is TGTGCCAGCAGTTGGAACCCAGGGTCGGCCGCAGATACGCAGTATTTT. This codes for CASSWNPGSAADTQYF.

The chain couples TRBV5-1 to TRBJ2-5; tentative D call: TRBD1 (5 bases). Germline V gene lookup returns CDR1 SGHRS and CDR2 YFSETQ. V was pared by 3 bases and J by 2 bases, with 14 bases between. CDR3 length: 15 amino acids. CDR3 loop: CASSWTSRVQETQYF. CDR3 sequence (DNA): TGCGCCAGCAGCTGGACAAGTCGAGTACAAGAGACCCAGTACTTC. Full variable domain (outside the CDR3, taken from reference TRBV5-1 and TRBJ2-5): KAGVTQTPRYLIKTRGQQVTLSCSPISGHRSVSWYQQTPGQGLQFLFEYFSETQRNKGNFPGRFSGRQFSNSRSEMNVSTLELGDSALYLCASSWTSRVQETQYFGPGTRLLVL.

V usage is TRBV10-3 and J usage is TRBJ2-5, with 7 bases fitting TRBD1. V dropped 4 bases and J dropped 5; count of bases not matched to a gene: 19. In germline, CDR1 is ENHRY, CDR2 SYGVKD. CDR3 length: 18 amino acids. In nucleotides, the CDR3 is TGTGCCATCAGTGGAGAACAGGGGACGGGTGTTGGTTCTGAGACCCAGTACTTC. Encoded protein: CAISGEQGTGVGSETQYF.

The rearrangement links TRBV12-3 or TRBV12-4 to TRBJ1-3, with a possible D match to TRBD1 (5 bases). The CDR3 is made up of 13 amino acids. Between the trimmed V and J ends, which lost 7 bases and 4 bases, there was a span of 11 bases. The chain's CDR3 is CASKRGAGNTIYF. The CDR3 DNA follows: TGTGCCAGCAAGCGGGGCGCAGGAAACACCATATATTTT.

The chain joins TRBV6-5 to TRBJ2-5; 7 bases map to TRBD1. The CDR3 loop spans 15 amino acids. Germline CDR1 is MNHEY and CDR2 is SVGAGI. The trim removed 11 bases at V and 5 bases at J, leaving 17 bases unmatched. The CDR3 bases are TGTGCCGTCCAGAGCCAACAGGGGCCCCGGGAGACCCAGTACTTC. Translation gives CAVQSQQGPRETQYF.

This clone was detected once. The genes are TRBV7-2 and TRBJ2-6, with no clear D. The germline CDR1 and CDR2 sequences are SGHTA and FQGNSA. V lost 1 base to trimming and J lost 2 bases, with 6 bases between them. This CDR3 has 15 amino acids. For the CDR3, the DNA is TGTGCCAGCAGCTTAGTAGGAGCTGGGGCCAACGTCCTGACTTTC. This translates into CASSLVGAGANVLTF.